A single sample gave rise to the 23 T cell receptor beta chains below, sequenced in a study of vaccination effects on CD4 cells after COVID-19 (dated by TCRdb to 2022 to 2024). To identify antigen-specific CD4+ T cell clonotypes by their expansion, the ViraFEST assay first stimulated PBMC with viral peptide pools and then applied TCR sequencing. After about 9 days of culture, CD4+ T cells were isolated with the EasySep CD4+ T cell isolation kit. These receptors are not linked to any known antigen. Libraries were built with the immunoSEQ multiplex PCR assay. Drawn from immuneACCESS, this table holds only the in-frame rearrangements with V and J called that TCRdb kept. Clones are partly lost; checked studies trace under half to an unresolved V gene and leave the rest unexplained. The sample has approximately 87,000 clones on record, around 76% of them singletons. The ten largest account for 1.5% to 2% of the sample.

Sequences were derived from CD4+ T cells from PBMCs cultured with HCoV-229E spike peptides, sampled before COVID-19 vaccination. In the paper's terms, the cell subset or site label means: HCoV-229E spike overlapping peptide pool stimulation. The receptor source for this set is a human donor who received a COVID-19 vaccine.

This clone was detected only a few times. This chain uses TRBV5-1 with TRBJ1-3; D is ambiguous. CDR3 length: 14 amino acids. V was pared by 0 bases and J by 1 base, with 5 bases between. Germline CDR1 is SGHRS and CDR2 is YFSETQ. DNA for the CDR3: TGCGCCAGCAGCTTGGGGGATTCTGGAAACACCATATATTTT. Translated, it gives CASSLGDSGNTIYF.

This clone occurred once. This chain connects TRBV19 to TRBJ2-1, with D hard to call. Germline CDR1 reads LNHDA; CDR2 reads SQIVND (reference sequence). Trimming removed 1 base from V and 7 bases from J, with 5 bases in between. The CDR3 length is 12 residues. CDR3 loop: CASSIVMNEQFF. CDR3 bases: TGTGCCAGTAGTATAGTGATGAATGAGCAGTTCTTC.

V usage is TRBV5-1 and J usage is TRBJ2-5; 14 nucleotides match TRBD2. With V trimmed by 4 bases and J by 5 bases, 7 bases remained unmatched. The CDR3 loop spans 16 amino acids. Germline V gene sequence: CDR1 SGHRS, CDR2 YFSETQ. CDR3 coding DNA: TGCGCCAGCAGCCGAGGACTAGCGGGGGGTGGGGAGACCCAGTACTTC. The encoded protein is CASSRGLAGGGETQYF.

The chain links TRBV5-6 to TRBJ1-1, with D uncertain. Germline CDR1 SGHDT, CDR2 YYEEEE. CDR3 length: 13 residues. V was pared by 4 bases and J by 1 base, with 8 bases between. CDR3 in amino acids: CASSLTQNTEAFF. For the CDR3, the DNA is TGTGCCAGCAGCCTTACACAGAACACTGAAGCTTTCTTT.

The chain joins TRBV18 to TRBJ2-5; D gene unclear. This CDR3 has 15 residues. The germline V gene has CDR1 KGHSH and CDR2 LQKENI. Between the trimmed V and J ends, which lost 3 bases and 5 bases, there was a span of 16 bases. The CDR3 DNA sequence: TGTGCCAGCTCACCCTCGGCAGATCCAAGGGAGACCCAGTACTTC. Translation: CASSPSADPRETQYF.

Remarks on this clone: Its ends do not fully match the called genes, so a read error is possible. V and J are TRBV27 and TRBJ1-6, with D hard to call. Germline CDR1 is MNHEY and CDR2 is SMNVEV (reference sequence). The CDR3 totals 17 residues. The CDR3 nucleotides are TGTGCCAGCAATTTATCGGGTAGTAGGGCCTATAATTCACCCCTCCACTTT. As protein: CASNLSGSRAYNSPLHF.

This clone was recorded once. The CDR3 region has the DNA TGTGCCAGCAGCACTATACTACTAGACAGGGACCGAGAGACCCAGTACTTC. Amino acid sequence: CASSTILLDRDRETQYF. The chain has TRBV27 and TRBJ2-5; TRBD1 matches at 7 bases. V was pared by 6 bases and J by 4 bases, with 17 bases of the junction left unmatched. The CDR3 has 17 residues. Germline CDR1 and CDR2: MNHEY and SMNVEV (reference sequence).

This clone was picked up one time. The rearrangement links TRBV29-1 to TRBJ2-3, with 10 bases matching TRBD1. Germline V gene sequence: CDR1 SQVTM, CDR2 ANQGSEA. The V gene end was trimmed by 3 bases and the J gene end by 6 bases; junction bases not matched to a gene: 6. CDR3 size: 14 residues. CDR3 loop: CSVDSGTGADTQYF. As DNA, the CDR3 is TGCAGCGTTGATAGTGGGACAGGGGCGGATACGCAGTATTTT.

The chain employs TRBV9 and TRBJ2-2; 12 nucleotides match TRBD1. From germline, CDR1 is SGDLS and CDR2 YYNGEE. The CDR3 has 19 amino acids. V was clipped by 0 bases and J by 6 bases; unmatched bases: 12. DNA of the CDR3: TGTGCCAGCAGCGTAGACGGGTGGGCCGGGACAGGGGGCTCCGGGGAGCTGTTTTTT. It yields the protein CASSVDGWAGTGGSGELFF.

The chain recombines TRBV18 with TRBJ1-1, with TRBD1 identical over 7 bases. V gave up 5 bases and J gave up 1 base; unmatched junction bases: 1. The CDR3 runs 13 residues. The germline V gene encodes CDR1 KGHSH and CDR2 LQKENI. The CDR3 loop is CASSWDRNTEAFF. The DNA of the CDR3 is TGTGCCAGCTCATGGGACAGGAACACTGAAGCTTTCTTT.

The chain joins TRBV18 to TRBJ1-3, with D tentatively TRBD1 (6 bases). The CDR3 length is 15 residues. The germline V gene encodes CDR1 KGHSH and CDR2 LQKENI. V was shortened by 6 bases and J by 0 bases, with 12 bases between the two germline ends. CDR3 sequence (DNA): TGTGCCAGCTCGACGACAGGAGCCTCTGGAAACACCATATATTTT. Translating it yields CASSTTGASGNTIYF.

The rearrangement joins TRBV7-2 to TRBJ1-4, with D maybe TRBD1 (6 bases). V was pared by 5 bases and J by 6 bases, with 25 bases between. This CDR3 is built from 18 residues. Germline V gives CDR1 SGHTA, CDR2 FQGNSA. CDR3 amino acids: CASSPGRGGERFDEKLFF. As DNA, the CDR3 is TGTGCCAGCAGCCCCGGTCGCGGGGGCGAGAGGTTCGATGAAAAACTGTTTTTT. Full variable domain (rest looked up from reference TRBV7-2 and TRBJ1-4): GAGVSQSPSNKVTEKGKDVELRCDPISGHTALYWYRQSLGQGLEFLIYFQGNSAPDKSGLPSDRFSAERTGGSVSTLTIQRTQQEDSAVYLCASSPGRGGERFDEKLFFGSGTQLSVL.

CDR3 in DNA: TGTGCCAGCCTACAGGGGTACACAGATACGCAGTATTTT. It translates to CASLQGYTDTQYF. This sequence joins TRBV7-9 and TRBJ2-3, with 7 nucleotides matching TRBD1. After removal of 8 bases from V and 2 bases from J, the junction contained 4 bases not matched to a gene. Germline V lookup: CDR1 SEHNR, CDR2 FQNEAQ (reference sequence). The CDR3 length is 13 residues.

As to this clone: The identical CDR3 is also encoded by other nucleotide sequences in the sample. V is TRBV7-3 and J is TRBJ1-1, with D perhaps matching TRBD1 (5 bases). Germline loops: CDR1 SGHTA, CDR2 FQGTGA. The CDR3 is 13 amino acids. The V end lost 5 bases, the J end lost 3 bases, and 10 bases lay between the germline ends. The CDR3 spells CASSPGTYTEAFF. The CDR3, as DNA: TGTGCCAGCAGCCCAGGGACCTACACTGAAGCTTTCTTT.

V usage is TRBV9 and J usage is TRBJ1-3; unclear D gene. The CDR3 is 12 residues long. CDR1 and CDR2 from the germline V gene are SGDLS and YYNGEE. Trimming removed 1 base from V and 2 bases from J, with 1 base in between. The CDR3: CASSVTGNTIYF. The CDR3 coding sequence is TGTGCCAGCAGCGTAACTGGAAACACCATATATTTT.

The rearrangement joins TRBV9 to TRBJ2-5; TRBD2 agrees at 12 bases. Unmatched junction bases numbered 5, after V lost 0 bases and J lost 5 bases. The CDR3 has 16 residues. Per the germline V gene, CDR1 is SGDLS and CDR2 is YYNGEE. In DNA, the CDR3 is TGTGCCAGCAGCGTAGAGGCTAGCGGGGGGGGCGAGACCCAGTACTTC. It encodes CASSVEASGGGETQYF.

The chain is built from TRBV19 and TRBJ2-5; the match to TRBD1 covers 10 bases. Germline CDR1 is LNHDA and CDR2 is SQIVND (reference sequence). J lost 2 bases, V lost 5 bases, and 2 bases had no gene match. The CDR3 spans 14 residues. CDR3 in DNA: TGTGCCAGTAGTCGGGACAGGGGACAAGAGACCCAGTACTTC. Its translation: CASSRDRGQETQYF.

The chain carries TRBV25-1 and TRBJ1-2, with D possibly matching TRBD1 (5 bases). There are 15 residues in the CDR3. In germline, CDR1 is MGHDK, CDR2 SYGVNS. V lost 3 bases and J 3 bases, leaving 14 bases between the germline ends. The CDR3 reads CASSDPREGYYGYTF. CDR3 DNA sequence: TGTGCCAGCAGTGACCCTCGGGAGGGGTACTATGGCTACACCTTC.

The rearrangement links TRBV3-1 (or the pseudogene TRBV3-2) to TRBJ1-2; the D is unclear. Germline V lookup: CDR1 LGHDT, CDR2 YNNKEL (reference sequence). CDR3 length equals 17 residues. Trimming cost V 0 bases and J 4 bases, with 18 bases left between them. The CDR3 DNA sequence: TGTGCCAGCAGCCAAGATTTTCGGGGAGGGAGCGTCTATGGCTACACCTTC. Translating it yields CASSQDFRGGSVYGYTF.

V is TRBV4-1 and J is TRBJ1-6; 8 positions match TRBD1. V lost 1 base, J lost 0 bases, and 2 bases stayed unmatched. The CDR3 sequence is 17 residues long. Germline V gene lookup returns CDR1 MGHRA and CDR2 YSYEKL. The CDR3 DNA is TGCGCCAGCAGCCAAGGGACAGGGAGCTCCTATAATTCACCCCTCCACTTT. Amino acid sequence: CASSQGTGSSYNSPLHF.

This clone was observed a single time. The chain recombines TRBV5-1 with TRBJ2-1, with 11 bases fitting TRBD1. Germline lookup yields CDR1 SGHRS and CDR2 YFSETQ. V lost 3 bases to trimming and J lost 4 bases; unmatched junction nucleotides: 6. The CDR3 extends over 16 amino acids. CDR3 in amino acids: CASSYQGQGGYNEQFF. CDR3 sequence (DNA): TGCGCCAGCAGCTACCAGGGACAGGGGGGTTACAATGAGCAGTTCTTC.

The chain couples TRBV5-1 to TRBJ2-1, with 9 bases lining up with TRBD1. Trimming removed 3 bases from V and 3 bases from J; junction bases left unmatched: 4. This CDR3 region has 15 residues. CDR1 and CDR2 (germline): SGHRS, YFSETQ. In nucleotides, the CDR3 is TGCGCCAGCAGCTCAGGACAGGGGATCTACAATGAGCAGTTCTTC. Protein product: CASSSGQGIYNEQFF. Supplemented by reference TRBV5-1 and TRBJ2-1, the full variable domain reads KAGVTQTPRYLIKTRGQQVTLSCSPISGHRSVSWYQQTPGQGLQFLFEYFSETQRNKGNFPGRFSGRQFSNSRSEMNVSTLELGDSALYLCASSSGQGIYNEQFFGPGTRLTVL.

This clone was observed a handful of times. V gene TRBV23-1 combines with J gene TRBJ2-7; 10 bases align to TRBD1. TRBV23-1 is known as an ORF, though its function is uncertain. This CDR3 has 10 amino acids. Losses at the gene ends were 8 bases for V and 11 bases for J; bases not matched to a gene: 3. This chain's CDR3 is CASQDRGEYV. The CDR3 bases are TGCGCCAGCCAGGACAGGGGGGAGTACGTC.